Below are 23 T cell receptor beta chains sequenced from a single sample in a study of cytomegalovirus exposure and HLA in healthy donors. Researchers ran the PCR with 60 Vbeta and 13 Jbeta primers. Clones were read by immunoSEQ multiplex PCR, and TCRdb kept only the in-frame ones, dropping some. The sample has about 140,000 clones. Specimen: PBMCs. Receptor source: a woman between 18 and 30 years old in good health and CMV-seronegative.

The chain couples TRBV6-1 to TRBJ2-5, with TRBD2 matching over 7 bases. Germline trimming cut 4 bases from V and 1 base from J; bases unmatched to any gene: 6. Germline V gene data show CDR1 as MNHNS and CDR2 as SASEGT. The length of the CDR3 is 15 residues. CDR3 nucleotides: TGTGCCAGCAGTGGGCGGGAGTACGGCCAAGAGACCCAGTACTTC. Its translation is CASSGREYGQETQYF.

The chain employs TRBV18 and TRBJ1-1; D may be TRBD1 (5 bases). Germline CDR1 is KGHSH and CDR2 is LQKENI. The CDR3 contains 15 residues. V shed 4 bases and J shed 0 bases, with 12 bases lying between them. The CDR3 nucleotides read TGTGCCAGCTCACTAAAGACAGATATGAACACTGAAGCTTTCTTT. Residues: CASSLKTDMNTEAFF.

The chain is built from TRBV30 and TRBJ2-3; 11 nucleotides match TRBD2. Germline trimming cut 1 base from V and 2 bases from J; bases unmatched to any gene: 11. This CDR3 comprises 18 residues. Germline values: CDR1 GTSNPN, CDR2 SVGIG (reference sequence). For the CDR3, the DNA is TGTGCCTGGAGTGCAATCCTAGCGGGAGGCAGGCTCACAGATACGCAGTATTTT. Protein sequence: CAWSAILAGGRLTDTQYF.

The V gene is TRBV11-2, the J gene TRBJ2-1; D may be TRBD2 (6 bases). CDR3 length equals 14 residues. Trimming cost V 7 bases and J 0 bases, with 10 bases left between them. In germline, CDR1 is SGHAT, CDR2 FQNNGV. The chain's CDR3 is CASNRGSSYNEQFF. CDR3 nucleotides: TGTGCCAGCAATCGGGGGAGCTCCTACAATGAGCAGTTCTTC.

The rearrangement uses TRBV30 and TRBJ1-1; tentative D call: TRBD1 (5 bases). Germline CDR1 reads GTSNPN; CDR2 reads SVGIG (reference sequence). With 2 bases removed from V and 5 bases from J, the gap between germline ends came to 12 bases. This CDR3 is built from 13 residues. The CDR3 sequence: CAWSMTDATEAFF. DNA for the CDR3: TGTGCCTGGAGTATGACAGACGCAACTGAAGCTTTCTTT. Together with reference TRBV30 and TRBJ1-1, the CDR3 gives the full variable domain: SQTIHQWPATLVQPVGSPLSLECTVEGTSNPNLYWYRQAAGRGLQLLFYSVGIGQISSEVPQNLSASRPQDRQFILSSKKLLLSDSGFYLCAWSMTDATEAFFGQGTRLTVV.

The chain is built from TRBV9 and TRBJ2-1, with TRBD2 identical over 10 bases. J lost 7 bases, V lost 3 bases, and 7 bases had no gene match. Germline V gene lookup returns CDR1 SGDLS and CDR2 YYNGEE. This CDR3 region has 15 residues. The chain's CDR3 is CASSGKGLAVNEQFF. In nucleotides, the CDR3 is TGTGCCAGCAGCGGTAAAGGACTAGCGGTGAATGAGCAGTTCTTC.

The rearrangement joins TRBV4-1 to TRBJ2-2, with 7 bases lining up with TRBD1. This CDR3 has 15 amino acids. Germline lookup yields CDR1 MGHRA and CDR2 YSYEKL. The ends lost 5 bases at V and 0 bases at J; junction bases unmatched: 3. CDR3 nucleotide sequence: TGCGCCAGCAGCTGGGACAGATCGAACACCGGGGAGCTGTTTTTT. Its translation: CASSWDRSNTGELFF.

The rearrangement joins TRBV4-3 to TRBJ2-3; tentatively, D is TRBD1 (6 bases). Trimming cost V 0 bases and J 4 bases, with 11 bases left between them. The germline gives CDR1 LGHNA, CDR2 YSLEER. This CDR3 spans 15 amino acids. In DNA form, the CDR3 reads TGCGCCAGCAGCCAAGATCCGGCAGGGGCAGATACGCAGTATTTT. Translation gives CASSQDPAGADTQYF.

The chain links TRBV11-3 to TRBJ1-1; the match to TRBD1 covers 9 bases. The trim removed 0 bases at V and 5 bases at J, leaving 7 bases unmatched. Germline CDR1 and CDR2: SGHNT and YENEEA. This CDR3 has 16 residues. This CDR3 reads CASSLDNRGLGTEAFF. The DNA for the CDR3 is TGTGCCAGCAGCTTAGATAACAGGGGGCTAGGGACTGAAGCTTTCTTT.

The CDR3 sequence: CASSESGLAGRETQYF. CDR3 DNA: TGTGCCAGCAGTGAGTCAGGACTAGCGGGAAGGGAGACCCAGTACTTC. The chain employs TRBV25-1 and TRBJ2-5; 12 bases are shared with TRBD2. J was trimmed by 5 bases and V by 3 bases; bases with no gene match: 7. Per the germline V gene, CDR1 is MGHDK and CDR2 is SYGVNS. CDR3 length: 16 amino acids.

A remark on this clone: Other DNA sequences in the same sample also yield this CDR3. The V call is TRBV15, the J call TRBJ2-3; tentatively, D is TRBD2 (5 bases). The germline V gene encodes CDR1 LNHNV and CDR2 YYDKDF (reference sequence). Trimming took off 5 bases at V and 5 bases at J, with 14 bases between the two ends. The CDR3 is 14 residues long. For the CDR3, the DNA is TGTGCCACCAGCCGGAGACTGGCGGGAGATACGCAGTATTTT. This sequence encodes CATSRRLAGDTQYF.

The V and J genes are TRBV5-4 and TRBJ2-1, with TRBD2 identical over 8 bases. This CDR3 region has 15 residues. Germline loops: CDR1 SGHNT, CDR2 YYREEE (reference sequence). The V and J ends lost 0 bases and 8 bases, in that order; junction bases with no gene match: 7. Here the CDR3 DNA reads TGTGCCAGCAGCTTGGGGGGACTAGAAGGCTATGAGCAGTTCTTC. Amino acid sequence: CASSLGGLEGYEQFF.

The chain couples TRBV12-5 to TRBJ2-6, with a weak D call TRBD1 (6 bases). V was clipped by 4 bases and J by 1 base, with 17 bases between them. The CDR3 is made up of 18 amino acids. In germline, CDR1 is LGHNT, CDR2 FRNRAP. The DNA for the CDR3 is TGTGCTAGTGGTTGGCTTGTGGGGGCACATTCTGGGGCCAACGTCCTGACTTTC. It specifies CASGWLVGAHSGANVLTF.

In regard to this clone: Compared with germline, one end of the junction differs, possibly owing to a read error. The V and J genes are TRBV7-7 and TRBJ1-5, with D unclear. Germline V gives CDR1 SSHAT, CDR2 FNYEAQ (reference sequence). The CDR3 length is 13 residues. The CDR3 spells CASTLPFYQPQHF. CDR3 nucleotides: TGTGCTAGCACCCTCCCCTTCTATCAGCCCCAGCATTTT.

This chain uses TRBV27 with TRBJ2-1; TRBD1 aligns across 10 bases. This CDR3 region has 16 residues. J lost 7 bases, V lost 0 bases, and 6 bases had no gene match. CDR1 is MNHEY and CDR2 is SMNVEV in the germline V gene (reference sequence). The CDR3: CASSLSRDRGGNEQFF. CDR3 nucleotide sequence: TGTGCCAGCAGTTTATCGCGGGACAGGGGAGGGAATGAGCAGTTCTTC.

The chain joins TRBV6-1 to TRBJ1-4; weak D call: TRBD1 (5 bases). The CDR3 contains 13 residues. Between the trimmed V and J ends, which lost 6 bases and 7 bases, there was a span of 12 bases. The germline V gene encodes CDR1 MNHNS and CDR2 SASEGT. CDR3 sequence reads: CASSDSLGEKLFF. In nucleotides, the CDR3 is TGTGCCAGCAGCGACAGTTTAGGTGAAAAACTGTTTTTT.

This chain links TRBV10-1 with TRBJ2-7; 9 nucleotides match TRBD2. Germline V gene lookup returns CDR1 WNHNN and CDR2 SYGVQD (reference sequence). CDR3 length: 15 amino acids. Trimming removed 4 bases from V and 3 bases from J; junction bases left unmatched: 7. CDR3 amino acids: CASSVLAGPDYEQYV. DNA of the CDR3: TGCGCCAGCAGTGTCCTAGCGGGACCTGACTACGAGCAGTACGTC.

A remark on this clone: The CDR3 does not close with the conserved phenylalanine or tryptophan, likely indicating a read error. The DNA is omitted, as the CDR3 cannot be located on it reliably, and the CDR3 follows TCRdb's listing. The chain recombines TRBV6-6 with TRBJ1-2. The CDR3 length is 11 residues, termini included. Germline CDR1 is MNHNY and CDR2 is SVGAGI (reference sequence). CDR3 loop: CASSYSSRGAR.

In DNA form, the CDR3 reads TGTGCCAGCAGCCAAAGCGGGGGGGGCACTGAAGCTTTCTTT. Translating gives CASSQSGGGTEAFF. The J gene is TRBJ1-1, the V gene TRBV4-2; weak D call: TRBD1 (5 bases). The V end lost 2 bases, the J end lost 4 bases, and 11 bases lay between the germline ends. The CDR3 has 14 amino acids. Per germline, CDR1 LGHNA and CDR2 YNFKEQ.

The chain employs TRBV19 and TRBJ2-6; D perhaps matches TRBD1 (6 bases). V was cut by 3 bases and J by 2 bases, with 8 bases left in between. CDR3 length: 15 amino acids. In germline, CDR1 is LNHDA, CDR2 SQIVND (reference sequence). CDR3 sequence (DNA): TGTGCCAGTAGTATTCAGGGGACTGGGGCCAACGTCCTGACTTTC. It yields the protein CASSIQGTGANVLTF.

In nucleotides, the CDR3 is TGTGCCAGCCAGGATTACTCTGGAAACACCATATATTTT. It translates to CASQDYSGNTIYF. This chain uses TRBV19 with TRBJ1-3; no reliable D call. Trimming pared 9 bases from V and 0 bases from J, leaving 9 bases between. The CDR3 is 13 residues long. Germline V gene lookup returns CDR1 LNHDA and CDR2 SQIVND (reference sequence).

CDR3 nucleotide sequence: TGTGCCAGCAGTGCCGGGACAACTAACTATGGCTACACCTTC. Protein sequence: CASSAGTTNYGYTF. This chain connects TRBV6-5 to TRBJ1-2; tentatively, D is TRBD1 (6 bases). V lost 5 bases and J 0 bases, leaving 10 bases between the germline ends. CDR3 size: 14 residues. Germline V gene data show CDR1 as MNHEY and CDR2 as SVGAGI.

The CDR3 bases are TGTGCCAGCAGCTTAGGGGCGACAACAGGGGGCACTGAAGCTTTCTTT. It is translated as CASSLGATTGGTEAFF. V gene TRBV11-2 combines with J gene TRBJ1-1; 8 positions match TRBD1. CDR1 and CDR2 from the germline V gene are SGHAT and FQNNGV. J gave up 4 bases and V 1 base, and 8 bases lay outside the gene matches. The CDR3 has 16 amino acids.